Reported below is one T cell receptor beta chain. Its antigen is still unknown. No qualities accompany the bases; no much larger clone lies one base away. These data belong to a study of T cell responses to AZD1222 COVID-19 vaccine (dated by TCRdb to the early 2020s). A note on the overall study: Because spike-specific TCR depth and breadth did not differ between the two schedules, AZD1222 recipients who got a second dose at roughly 4 weeks were pooled with those who got a second dose at roughly 12 weeks. Trial participants were enrolled by age into subgroups of 18-55, 56-69 and 70-plus years, and around 140, 26 and 57 TCR-sequenced participants, respectively, were included in these subgroups. TCR sequencing was performed for approximately 240 trial participants, of whom around 200 were given two doses of AZD1222 and about 25 were given two doses of MenACWY control vaccine. Study-level results and caveats: Because no day 14 peak-response samples were available, the repertoires could be characterized only after the peak T cell response. Most participants were white British and females outnumbered males, and the authors suggested that clonal diversity may have been underestimated. The 56-69-year group was small, and its depth increase did not reach significance, likely because of low power. Reportedly, almost half of the unique spike-specific TCRs recognized epitopes lying outside the regions that are mutated in the B.1.351 and B.1.1.7 variants. Conclusions about previously exposed vaccinees are limited because only six or seven AZD1222 recipients were SARS-CoV-2 seropositive at baseline. The whole spike protein was spanned by vaccine-associated CD4 TCRs, and dominant responses were seen in regions 160-218 and 743-854. Spike-specific TCR breadth and depth rose significantly after two AZD1222 doses compared with day 0 and with MenACWY recipients.

Its CDR3 holds 14 amino acids, cysteine through phenylalanine. Only CDR3 DNA remains: 42 bases, in frame from the first base. The CDR3 regions of human TCRbeta chains were analyzed by immunosequencing. As for how the authors treated the data: Repertoire TCRs were matched against a reference library of SARS-CoV-2-specific TCRs generated with the MIRA antigen-specificity platform. Breadth was defined as the fraction of unique TCRs that were SARS-CoV-2-associated, and depth was defined as the fraction of total T cells that were SARS-CoV-2-associated. Using the MIRA data, every spike-specific TCR was mapped to the spike region that the TCR reacted to and assigned to either a CD4 or a CD8 class. Log10-transformed breadth and depth values were compared by one-way ANOVA with Sidak's multiple comparisons tests. TCRdb took this table from immuneACCESS and kept in-frame rearrangements with V and J called. Such tables lack part of the clones; where checked against another copy, unresolved V genes explain under half of the gap, and the rest is unexplained. V and J calls and clone size are given by that table; D and trimming were obtained from the DNA. This sample is represented by 100,000 to 150,000 clones; around 87% of them were singletons. Together, the top ten hold more than 9% of the sample.

The sample's time point, from its label and the paper: baseline before first vaccination. Vaccinee samples came from UK trials COV001 and COV002, including a single-blind randomized controlled phase 2/3 trial of AZD1222 (ChAdOx1 nCoV-19) in healthy adults. For TCRbeta chain sequencing, PBMC samples were collected from trial participants at day 0 and at day 28 after the second dose. The source of this sequence is an adult in good health. The sequencing used peripheral blood, collected on day 0 of AZD1222 vaccination. The sequence links TRBV21-1 to TRBJ2-3; the D call of TRBD1 is as the table states it, not checked on the DNA. TRBV21-1 is a recognized pseudogene. The DNA sequence is TGTGCCGGGCCCAGGGGGCGAAGCACAGATACGCAGTATTTT. It is translated as CAGPRGRSTDTQYF.